The source of this TCR beta chain is a study of metastatic and nonmetastatic thyroid tumors. Study-wide background: Across peripheral blood and tumor or nodule tissue samples taken from malignant and benign thyroid patients, the repertoires were compared with one another.

The V gene lost 4 bases and the J gene lost 8 bases, with 14 bases spanning the gap. Germline loops: CDR1 LGHDT, CDR2 YNNKEL (reference sequence). The CDR3 totals 13 residues. TCRdb redid the clone calls on the PCR reads using MiXCR. Here the sample spans some 45,000 clones, roughly 15% being singletons. Nobody among the patients had been given any treatment before thyroid surgery. In this sample, this clone turned up many times. This sequence was found in a female donor with papillary thyroid cancer or a benign thyroid nodule (not recorded which). Some clones in this sample may be carry-over from other donors' samples. The chain combines TRBV3-1 with TRBJ1-2; possibly TRBD1 for D (5 bases). The sample was blood. CDR3 protein: CASSPSLGDGYTF. The CDR3 DNA follows: TGTGCCAGCAGCCCTTCGTTGGGGGACGGCTACACCTTC.